This note documents a single TCR beta chain sequence. CDR1 and CDR2 from the germline V gene are SNHLY and FYNNEI. Trimming at V came to 6 bases and at J to 6 bases, leaving 10 bases not matched to a gene. This CDR3 contains 15 residues. The study drew participants aged about 18 to 95 years from around 24 US areas. Participant reports of clinical history set cohort assignment. Clones were sequenced by immunoSEQ multiplex PCR, and TCRdb holds only the in-frame ones, with some missing. The table lists over 400,000 clones, less than 90% of them singletons. This sample is part of a study of blood T cell repertoires in COVID-19.

The V and J genes are TRBV2 and TRBJ1-4; TRBD1 matches 7 bases. Sequenced material: PBMCs or T cells enriched from blood (not recorded which). The sequence derives from a woman aged 60 to 75 who had recovered from COVID-19. CDR3 residues: CASSQRRQGDEKLFF. The CDR3 nucleotides read TGTGCCAGCAGCCAGAGACGACAGGGTGATGAAAAACTGTTTTTT.